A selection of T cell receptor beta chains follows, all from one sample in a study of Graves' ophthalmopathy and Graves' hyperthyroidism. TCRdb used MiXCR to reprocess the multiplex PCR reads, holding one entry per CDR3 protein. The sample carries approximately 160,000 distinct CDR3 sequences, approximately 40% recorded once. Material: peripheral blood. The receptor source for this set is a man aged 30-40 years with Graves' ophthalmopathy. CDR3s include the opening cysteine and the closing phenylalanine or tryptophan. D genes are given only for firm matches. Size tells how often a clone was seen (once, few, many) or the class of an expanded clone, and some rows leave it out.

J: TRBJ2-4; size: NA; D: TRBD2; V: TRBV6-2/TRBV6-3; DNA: TGTGCCACCAAAATTCGAGCGGGGGGCGAAAACATTCAGTACTTC; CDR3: CATKIRAGGENIQYF
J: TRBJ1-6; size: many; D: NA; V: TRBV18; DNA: TGTGCCAGCTCACCTCTCTCAACCCAACCCCTCCACTTT; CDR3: CASSPLSTQPLHF
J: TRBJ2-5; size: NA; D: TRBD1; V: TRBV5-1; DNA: TGCGCCAGCAGCTCGGACAGGGCCGAGACCCAGTACTTC; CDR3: CASSSDRAETQYF
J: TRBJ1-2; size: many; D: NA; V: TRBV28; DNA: TGTGCCACCCCAGGGTCGAATGGCTACACCTTC; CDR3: CATPGSNGYTF
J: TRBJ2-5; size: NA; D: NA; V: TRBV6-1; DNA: TGTGCCAGCAGCCCCACTCCGGGACTTGCGTCAGAGACCCAGTACTTC; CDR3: CASSPTPGLASETQYF
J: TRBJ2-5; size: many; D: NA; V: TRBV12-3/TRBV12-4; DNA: TGTGCCAGCAGTTTTGCCCAGGACTATGGGACCCAGTACTTC; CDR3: CASSFAQDYGTQYF
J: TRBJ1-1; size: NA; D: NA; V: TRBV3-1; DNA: TGTGCCAGTACGGGGGAAACTGAAGCTTTCTTT; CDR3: CASTGETEAFF
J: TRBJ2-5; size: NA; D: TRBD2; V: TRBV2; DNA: TGTGCCAGCAGGCTAGGACTAGCGGGTTTCGGAGAGACCCAGTACTTC; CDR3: CASRLGLAGFGETQYF
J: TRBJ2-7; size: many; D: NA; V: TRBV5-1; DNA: TGCGCCAGCAGCCTGGGCAGGGGTCCCTCCTACGAGCAGTACTTC; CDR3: CASSLGRGPSYEQYF
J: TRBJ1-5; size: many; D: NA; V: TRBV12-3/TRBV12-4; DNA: TGTGCCAGCAGGACACAGGGAAACAATCAGCCCCAGCATTTT; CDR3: CASRTQGNNQPQHF
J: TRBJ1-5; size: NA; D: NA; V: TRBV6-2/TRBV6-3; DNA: TGTGCCAGCAGTTACCCAGGGGGCAATCAGCCCCAGCATTTT; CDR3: CASSYPGGNQPQHF
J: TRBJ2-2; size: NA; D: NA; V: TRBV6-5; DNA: TGTGCCAGCAGTTACTTGACAGCCGCGAACACCGGGGAGCTGTTTTTT; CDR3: CASSYLTAANTGELFF
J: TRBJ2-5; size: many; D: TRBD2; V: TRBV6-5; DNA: TGTGCCAGCAGTTTCTCGCTAGCGGTTCAAGAGACCCAGTACTTC; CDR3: CASSFSLAVQETQYF
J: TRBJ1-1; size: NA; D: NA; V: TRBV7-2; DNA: TGTGCCAGCAGCTTAAGTATGGGGGGGAACACTGAAGCTTTCTTT; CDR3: CASSLSMGGNTEAFF
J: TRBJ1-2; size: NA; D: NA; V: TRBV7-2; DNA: TGTGCCAGCAGCTTGGTGAGGGTGGAGTATGGCTACACCTTC; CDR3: CASSLVRVEYGYTF
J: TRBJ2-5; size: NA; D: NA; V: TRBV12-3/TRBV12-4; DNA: TGTGCCAGCAGTTTCACCTACCGACAGGCCCCGATTCAGACCCAGTACTTC; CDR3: CASSFTYRQAPIQTQYF
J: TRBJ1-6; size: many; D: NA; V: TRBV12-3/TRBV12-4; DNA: TGTGCCAGCCGCAGGGCCTTGTGGGATTCACCCCTCCACTTT; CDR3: CASRRALWDSPLHF
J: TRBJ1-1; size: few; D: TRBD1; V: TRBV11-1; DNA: TGTGCCAGCAGCCTTGGGACAGAGAACACTGAAGCTTTCTTT; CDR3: CASSLGTENTEAFF
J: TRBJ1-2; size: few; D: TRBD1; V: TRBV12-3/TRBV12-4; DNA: TGTGCCAGCAGTCAGGGACAGGGGTCTTATGGCTACACCTTC; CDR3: CASSQGQGSYGYTF
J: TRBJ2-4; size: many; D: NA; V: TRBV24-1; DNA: TGTGCCACCAGTCCTCCTCTCTTAGGAACTCTAGCCAAAAACATTCAGTACTTC; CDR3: CATSPPLLGTLAKNIQYF
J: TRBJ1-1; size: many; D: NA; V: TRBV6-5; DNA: TGTGCCAGCATAGGACAGATGAACACTGAAGCTTTCTTT; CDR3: CASIGQMNTEAFF
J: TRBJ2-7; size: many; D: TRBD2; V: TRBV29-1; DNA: TGCAGCGTCGGGAGGAGCAGCCACTACGAGCAGTACTTC; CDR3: CSVGRSSHYEQYF
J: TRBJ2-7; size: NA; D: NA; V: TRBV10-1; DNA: TGCGCCAGCAGTGAGTCTTGGGAAGGGGAGCAGTACTTC; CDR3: CASSESWEGEQYF
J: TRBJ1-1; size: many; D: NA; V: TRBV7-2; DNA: TGTGCCAGCAGCCAGGACGGTTTGAACACTGAAGCTTTCTTT; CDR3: CASSQDGLNTEAFF
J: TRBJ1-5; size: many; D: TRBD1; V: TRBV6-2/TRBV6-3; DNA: TGTGCCAGCAGTTACTCCCCGGACAGGGTCAATCAGCCCCAGCATTTT; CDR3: CASSYSPDRVNQPQHF
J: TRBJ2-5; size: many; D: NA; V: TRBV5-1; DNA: TGCGCCAGCAGCTTGTATGGGTCTAGGGAGACCCAGTACTTC; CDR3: CASSLYGSRETQYF
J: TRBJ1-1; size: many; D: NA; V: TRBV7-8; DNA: TGTGCCAGCAGCTTAGCAGGAAGCTTGGGCACTGAAGCTTTCTTT; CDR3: CASSLAGSLGTEAFF
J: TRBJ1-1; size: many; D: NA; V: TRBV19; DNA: TGTGCCAGTAGTACCGGACGGGGGATGAACACTGAAGCTTTCTTT; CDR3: CASSTGRGMNTEAFF